This TCR beta chain was observed in a study of cytomegalovirus exposure and HLA in healthy donors. Study-wide points: Reports credit the classifier with highly specific, highly sensitive diagnosis of cytomegalovirus status.

The CDR3 extends over 15 amino acids. Germline V CDR1 and CDR2: SEHNR, FQNEAQ (reference sequence). Germline trimming cut 2 bases from V and 7 bases from J; bases unmatched to any gene: 8. Vbeta (60) and Jbeta (13) primers were used in the PCR. Original handling: Unique TCR beta chains numbered around 80 million in a later analysis, with some 9.9 million shared. The assay was immunoSEQ multiplex PCR, and TCRdb's table has in-frame clones only and misses some. That table furnishes V, J and clone size, whereas the DNA furnished D and trimming. The sample yields approximately 190,000 clones, approximately 88% seen once. Comment on this clone: Its antigen is as yet unknown.

This clonotype originated in a woman between 50 and 59 years old in good health and CMV-seropositive. V gene TRBV7-9 combines with J gene TRBJ2-1, with 7 positions matching TRBD1. The specimen sequenced was PBMCs. CDR3 nucleotide sequence: TGTGCCAGCAGCTTAAGTGACAGGGAAATTAATGAGCAGTTCTTC. Its translation is CASSLSDREINEQFF.